The T cell receptor (beta chain) described here comes from a study of T cell repertoires in cytomegalovirus infection. Germline trimming cut 6 bases from V and 7 bases from J; bases unmatched to any gene: 6. This CDR3 spans 13 amino acids. Using its own MiXCR run on the reads, TCRdb lists one record per CDR3 protein. In the table there are approximately 700,000 distinct CDR3 sequences, 35% of which are singletons. The clonotype was recovered from a human donor in good health (CMV status not recorded). Some clones in this sample may be carry-over from other donors' samples. The sequenced sample was PBMCs. The chain recombines TRBV12-3 or TRBV12-4 with TRBJ1-5; 7 bases are a match to TRBD1. The CDR3 sequence is CASSPTGVQPQHF. CDR3 in DNA: TGTGCCAGCAGCCCTACAGGGGTGCAGCCCCAGCATTTT.